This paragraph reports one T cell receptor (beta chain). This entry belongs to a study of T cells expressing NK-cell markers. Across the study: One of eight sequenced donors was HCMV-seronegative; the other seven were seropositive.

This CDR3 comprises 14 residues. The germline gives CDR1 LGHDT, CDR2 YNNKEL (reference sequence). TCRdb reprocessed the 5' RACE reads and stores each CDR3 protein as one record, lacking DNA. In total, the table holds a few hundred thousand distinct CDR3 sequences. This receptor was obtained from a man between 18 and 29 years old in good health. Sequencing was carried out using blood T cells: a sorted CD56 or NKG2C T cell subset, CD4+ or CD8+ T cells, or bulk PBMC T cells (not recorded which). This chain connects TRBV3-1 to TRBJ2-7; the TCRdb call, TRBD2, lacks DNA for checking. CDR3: CASSSSGNSYEQYF.